This T cell receptor beta chain originates from a study of CD8+ T cells in alopecia areata. Across the whole study: Each day, treated patients took oral tofacitinib twice, at 5 to 10 mg per dose.

TCR sequencing used cDNA made by reverse transcription of extracted RNA. Assay used: immunoSEQ multiplex PCR; TCRdb lists only in-frame clones, some missing. The repertoire has 85,000 to 110,000 clones, around 86% of them found once; the top ten carry 11%. Findings of the study overall: Throughout tofacitinib, many expanded lesional clones continued to persist in scalp and blood. For patients receiving tofacitinib, scalp clonality and expanded CD8+ clones among the top 100 significantly decreased. Scalp lesions, especially in alopecia totalis/universalis, had higher clonality than normal scalp.

The CDR3 loop spans 13 amino acids. Trimming removed 7 bases from V and 6 bases from J; junction bases left unmatched: 8. The germline V gene encodes CDR1 ENHRY and CDR2 SYGVKD. Of note for this clone: Its antigen is still unknown.

As to treatment: oral pan-JAK inhibitor, 5-10 mg twice daily. The chain employs TRBV10-3 and TRBJ2-7, with 8 bases fitting TRBD2. The source material was CD8+ T cells sorted from blood, sampled around week 31, from a patient treated with tofacitinib. This receptor was obtained from a human donor with alopecia areata. The CDR3 here is CAITREGGGEQYF. The CDR3 region has the DNA TGTGCCATCACCCGGGAGGGAGGAGGCGAGCAGTACTTC.